This is a list of T cell receptor beta chains from one sample in a study of blood T cell repertoires in COVID-19. Clones were read by immunoSEQ multiplex PCR, and TCRdb kept only the in-frame ones, dropping some. This sample has tens of thousands of clones, with 75% to 85% found just once. Source material: peripheral blood. The receptors here all came from a human donor in a cohort sampled during active COVID-19. Both conserved end residues are part of each CDR3. D genes are given only for firm matches. The size of a clone is reported for some rows only, either as once, few or many, or as a class for expanded clones.

j_gene: TRBJ2-3; d_gene: TRBD1; abundance: .; v_gene: TRBV6-5; CDR3nt: TGTGCCAGCAGTCGAGGGGGCCTTGGCACAGATACGCAGTATTTT; CDR3aa: CASSRGGLGTDTQYF
j_gene: TRBJ1-5; d_gene: .; abundance: few; v_gene: TRBV7-9; CDR3nt: TGTGCCAGCAGCGACGGGGGAGGGCTCGATCAGCCCCAGCATTTT; CDR3aa: CASSDGGGLDQPQHF
j_gene: TRBJ1-2; d_gene: TRBD1; abundance: .; v_gene: TRBV12-3/TRBV12-4; CDR3nt: TGTGCCAGCAGCCGGACAGGCTATGGCTACACCTTC; CDR3aa: CASSRTGYGYTF
j_gene: TRBJ1-2; d_gene: TRBD1; abundance: .; v_gene: TRBV28; CDR3nt: TGTGCCAGCAGCCCACGGACAGGGGGCGATGGCTACACCTTC; CDR3aa: CASSPRTGGDGYTF
j_gene: TRBJ1-1; d_gene: TRBD1; abundance: .; v_gene: TRBV18; CDR3nt: TGTGCCAGCTCACCACTCGCGGGACAGAGAGCTTTCTTT; CDR3aa: CASSPLAGQRAFF
j_gene: TRBJ1-5; d_gene: .; abundance: .; v_gene: TRBV10-3; CDR3nt: TGTGCCATCAGTGTCTCCCGTACGGGGTCTTACCATCAGCCCCAGCATTTT; CDR3aa: CAISVSRTGSYHQPQHF
j_gene: TRBJ1-6; d_gene: TRBD1; abundance: once; v_gene: TRBV5-1; CDR3nt: TGCGCCAGCAGCGTTACAGGGGGGGGTTCACCCCTCCACTTT; CDR3aa: CASSVTGGGSPLHF
j_gene: TRBJ2-1; d_gene: TRBD1; abundance: .; v_gene: TRBV19; CDR3nt: TGTGCCACCGGGGGGACAGGGACCTACAATGAGCAGTTCTTC; CDR3aa: CATGGTGTYNEQFF
j_gene: TRBJ2-7; d_gene: TRBD2; abundance: .; v_gene: TRBV15; CDR3nt: TGTGCCACCAGCAGAGAAGGCCCTACAGGCGGGAGGACCGAGCAGTACTTC; CDR3aa: CATSREGPTGGRTEQYF
j_gene: TRBJ2-1; d_gene: TRBD2; abundance: .; v_gene: TRBV15; CDR3nt: TGTGCCACCAGCAGACTAGTGGCTAGCGGGAGGGATGAGCAGTTCTTC; CDR3aa: CATSRLVASGRDEQFF
j_gene: TRBJ2-5; d_gene: .; abundance: once; v_gene: TRBV9; CDR3nt: TGTGCCAGCAGCCCAAGGGGTAAAGGAGGGGAGACCCAGTACTTC; CDR3aa: CASSPRGKGGETQYF
j_gene: TRBJ1-3; d_gene: .; abundance: once; v_gene: TRBV2; CDR3nt: TGTGCCAGCAGTGATTGGGGGGACCCGAACACCATATATTTT; CDR3aa: CASSDWGDPNTIYF
j_gene: TRBJ1-1; d_gene: .; abundance: few; v_gene: TRBV5-1; CDR3nt: TGCGCCAGCAGCCCGCCAGGGAACACTGAAGCTTTCTTT; CDR3aa: CASSPPGNTEAFF
j_gene: TRBJ1-1; d_gene: .; abundance: few; v_gene: TRBV5-5; CDR3nt: TGTGCCAGCACCGTAGCTGGACAGATGAACACTGAAGCTTTCTTT; CDR3aa: CASTVAGQMNTEAFF
j_gene: TRBJ2-1; d_gene: TRBD2; abundance: .; v_gene: TRBV5-5; CDR3nt: TGTGCCAGCAGCTCTCCGGGACTAGCGGGAGTTAATGAGCAGTTCTTC; CDR3aa: CASSSPGLAGVNEQFF
j_gene: TRBJ2-7; d_gene: TRBD2; abundance: .; v_gene: TRBV19; CDR3nt: TGTGCCAGTAGTATAGGAGGCCCTAGCGGGGGGATATCCTACGAGCAGTACTTC; CDR3aa: CASSIGGPSGGISYEQYF
j_gene: TRBJ2-2; d_gene: .; abundance: .; v_gene: TRBV12-5; CDR3nt: TGTGCTAGTGCCCTTACAGGTATCCGGAACACCGGGGAGCTGTTTTTT; CDR3aa: CASALTGIRNTGELFF
j_gene: TRBJ1-3; d_gene: .; abundance: .; v_gene: TRBV7-2; CDR3nt: TGTGCCAGCAGCCCGGGGGGGTCTGGAAACACCATATATTTT; CDR3aa: CASSPGGSGNTIYF
j_gene: TRBJ1-1; d_gene: .; abundance: few; v_gene: TRBV5-1; CDR3nt: TGCGCCAGCAGCGTATTTGGACAGAATGAAGCTTTCTTT; CDR3aa: CASSVFGQNEAFF
j_gene: TRBJ2-2; d_gene: TRBD1; abundance: .; v_gene: TRBV2; CDR3nt: TGTGCCAGCAGAGGGGTAACAGGGGACGGCACCGGGGAGCTGTTTTTT; CDR3aa: CASRGVTGDGTGELFF
j_gene: TRBJ2-3; d_gene: TRBD2; abundance: .; v_gene: TRBV7-2; CDR3nt: TGTGCCAGCAGCTTAGGTAGCGGGAGAGGTACAGATACGCAGTATTTT; CDR3aa: CASSLGSGRGTDTQYF
j_gene: TRBJ2-1; d_gene: .; abundance: .; v_gene: TRBV4-3; CDR3nt: TGCGCCAGCAGCGGGGGAGGCTCCTACAATGAGCAGTTCTTC; CDR3aa: CASSGGGSYNEQFF
j_gene: TRBJ2-2; d_gene: TRBD2; abundance: .; v_gene: TRBV5-1; CDR3nt: TGCGCCAGCAGCCAGGTTGCTAGCGGGAGTAACACCGGGGAGCTGTTTTTT; CDR3aa: CASSQVASGSNTGELFF
j_gene: TRBJ2-5; d_gene: TRBD1; abundance: once; v_gene: TRBV6-2/TRBV6-3; CDR3nt: TGTGCCAGCAGCCAACGGACAGGACCTATTTGGACCCAGTACTTC; CDR3aa: CASSQRTGPIWTQYF
j_gene: TRBJ1-6; d_gene: TRBD1; abundance: .; v_gene: TRBV2; CDR3nt: TGTGCCAGCGGAGGACAGGGGAATAATTCACCCCTCCACTTT; CDR3aa: CASGGQGNNSPLHF
j_gene: TRBJ2-2; d_gene: TRBD2; abundance: once; v_gene: TRBV7-2; CDR3nt: TGTGCCAGCAGCTTACGGGGGGTGGCCGGGGAGCTGTTTTTT; CDR3aa: CASSLRGVAGELFF
j_gene: TRBJ1-2; d_gene: .; abundance: .; v_gene: TRBV27; CDR3nt: TGTGCCAGCAGTTTAGGCAGGTCTAACTATGGCTACACCTTC; CDR3aa: CASSLGRSNYGYTF
j_gene: TRBJ2-1; d_gene: .; abundance: .; v_gene: TRBV30; CDR3nt: TGTGCCTGGAAGTCCGGGACAACCTCCTACAATGAGCAGTTCTTC; CDR3aa: CAWKSGTTSYNEQFF
j_gene: TRBJ1-4; d_gene: .; abundance: .; v_gene: TRBV18; CDR3nt: TGTGCCAGCTCACCGAGCCAATCGGGGGGTAATGAAAAACTGTTTTTT; CDR3aa: CASSPSQSGGNEKLFF
j_gene: TRBJ2-4; d_gene: .; abundance: .; v_gene: TRBV29-1; CDR3nt: TGCAGCGTTGAAGGGAGCAATAGGGCCAAAAACATTCAGTACTTC; CDR3aa: CSVEGSNRAKNIQYF
j_gene: TRBJ1-5; d_gene: .; abundance: .; v_gene: TRBV27; CDR3nt: TGTGCCAGCAGTTTAGGGTTGCGGCAGCCCCAGCATTTT; CDR3aa: CASSLGLRQPQHF
j_gene: TRBJ2-2; d_gene: TRBD1; abundance: few; v_gene: TRBV23-1; CDR3nt: TGCGCCAGCAGTCAATCCCCCCGCCCGGGACAGATGAAGGAGCTGTTTTTT; CDR3aa: CASSQSPRPGQMKELFF